Presented here are 12 T cell receptor beta chains from one specimen sequenced in a study of blood T cells in healthy people across ages. The use of a sample-barcoded 5' primer and a J-beta primer mix characterized a second PCR of about 6 to 12 cycles. TCRdb fed the 5' RACE reads into MiXCR, producing one record per CDR3 protein. Of a few hundred thousand distinct CDR3 sequences in the sample, approximately 52% were seen once. Sequenced input: blood. Receptors were obtained from a man aged 60-69 years in good health.

This chain uses TRBV20-1 with TRBJ2-6, with TRBD2 matching 7 bases. CDR3 length equals 16 residues. Germline CDR1 reads DFQATT; CDR2 reads SNEGSKA (reference sequence). Losses at the gene ends were 0 bases for V and 2 bases for J; bases not matched to a gene: 4. The CDR3 region has the DNA TGCAGTGCTAGAGACGGTGGGGGGGCTGGGGCCAACGTCCTGACTTTC. Encoded protein: CSARDGGGAGANVLTF.

This clonotype appeared a few times. The chain couples TRBV7-2 to TRBJ2-6, with D uncertain. The CDR3 spans 15 residues. V gave up 5 bases and J gave up 0 bases, with 8 bases separating them. Germline-derived CDR1 and CDR2 are SGHTA and FQGNSA. CDR3 region: CASSLVGSGANVLTF. CDR3 nucleotide sequence: TGTGCCAGCAGCCTGGTGGGCTCTGGGGCCAACGTCCTGACTTTC.

V usage is TRBV3-1 and J usage is TRBJ2-3; 7 bases fit TRBD2. The CDR3 runs to 17 residues. CDR1 is LGHDT, CDR2 YNNKEL, per germline (reference sequence). V lost 4 bases and J lost 4; bases outside the gene matches: 14. The CDR3 spells CASSLLRGGSIPDTQYF. The CDR3 nucleotides are TGTGCCAGCAGCCTTCTCCGCGGCGGGAGCATCCCAGATACGCAGTATTTT.

This clonotype was observed a handful of times. This sequence may be a read error, since a much larger clone differs from it by one base. This chain joins TRBV5-1 and TRBJ2-6; tentative D call: TRBD1 (6 bases). Germline loops: CDR1 SGHRS, CDR2 YFSETQ. V was clipped by 1 base and J by 2 bases, with 10 bases between them. The CDR3 runs to 16 residues. The CDR3 coding sequence is TGCGCCAGCAGCTTGTCGACAGGCCCTGGGGCCAACGTCCTGACTTTC. It specifies CASSLSTGPGANVLTF.

J is TRBJ1-6 and V is TRBV11-2; D may be TRBD1 (6 bases). The CDR3 has 15 amino acids. CDR1 and CDR2 (germline): SGHAT, FQNNGV. Trimming took off 1 base at V and 6 bases at J, with 10 bases between the two ends. This CDR3 reads CASSLAVQGNSPLHF. DNA for the CDR3: TGTGCCAGCAGCTTAGCGGTACAGGGTAATTCACCCCTCCACTTT.

This clonotype was counted between two and nine times. The chain carries TRBV28 and TRBJ1-2; 8 nucleotides line up with TRBD1. V lost 5 bases and J lost 4; bases outside the gene matches: 12. Germline V gene lookup returns CDR1 MDHEN and CDR2 SYDVKM. The CDR3 spans 16 residues. The DNA of the CDR3 is TGTGCCAGCAGTCCTAAAGGTGGCAGGGGGCCCTATGGCTACACCTTC. Encoded protein: CASSPKGGRGPYGYTF.

The V call is TRBV24-1, the J call TRBJ2-3; D unresolved. V was cut by 3 bases and J by 4 bases, with 10 bases left in between. Germline loops: CDR1 KGHDR, CDR2 SFDVKD. The CDR3 runs to 14 residues. The CDR3 nucleotides read TGTGCCACCAGTGATCCTAGGGCAGCAGATACGCAGTATTTT. Protein product: CATSDPRAADTQYF.

A word on this clonotype: A much larger clonotype is one base distant, so this may be a read error. This chain uses TRBV5-1 with TRBJ1-2, with TRBD1 as a possible D gene (5 bases). Germline values: CDR1 SGHRS, CDR2 YFSETQ. CDR3 length equals 14 residues. The CDR3 bases are TGCGCCAGCAGCTTGGCCTCGACAGTCTATGACTACACCTTC. Translating it yields CASSLASTVYDYTF.

This clonotype was recorded only once. The chain has TRBV24-1 and TRBJ2-3; D may be TRBD1 (5 bases). CDR1 and CDR2 from the germline V gene are KGHDR and SFDVKD. Trimming pared 3 bases from V and 6 bases from J, leaving 15 bases between. The CDR3 has 15 amino acids. CDR3 amino acids: CATSDPGHPSDTQYF. The CDR3 nucleotides are TGTGCCACCAGTGATCCCGGACACCCTTCGGATACGCAGTATTTT.

A few counts support this clonotype. The chain uses TRBV4-3 and TRBJ2-1, with 8 bases fitting TRBD2. The CDR3 is 16 amino acids. Looked up from germline, CDR1 is LGHNA and CDR2 is YSLEER. V lost 0 bases, J lost 5 bases, and 6 bases stayed unmatched. DNA for the CDR3: TGCGCCAGCAGCCAAGATCTTGCGGGGGGAAACAATGAGCAGTTCTTC. Its translation is CASSQDLAGGNNEQFF.

The genes are TRBV5-5 and TRBJ1-5, with D tentatively TRBD1 (5 bases). Germline V lookup: CDR1 SGHKS, CDR2 YYEKEE (reference sequence). V was cut by 5 bases and J by 9 bases, with 21 bases left in between. The CDR3 length is 15 residues. The CDR3 sequence is CASRGHEDGRSPQHF. CDR3 nucleotides: TGTGCCAGCAGGGGGCACGAGGACGGCCGATCGCCCCAGCATTTT. Together with reference TRBV5-5 and TRBJ1-5, the CDR3 gives the full variable domain: DAGVTQSPTHLIKTRGQQVTLRCSPISGHKSVSWYQQVLGQGPQFIFQYYEKEERGRGNFPDRFSARQFPNYSSELNVNALLLGDSALYLCASRGHEDGRSPQHFGDGTRLSIL.

This clonotype came up a few times. This chain links TRBV4-2 with TRBJ1-4; D call uncertain. This CDR3 is built from 16 residues. Per the germline V gene, CDR1 is LGHNA and CDR2 is YNFKEQ. Trimming took 6 bases from V and 0 from J, leaving 14 bases between them. CDR3 region: CASRGDTRTTNEKLFF. The DNA for the CDR3 is TGTGCCAGCAGAGGAGACACACGAACAACTAATGAAAAACTGTTTTTT.